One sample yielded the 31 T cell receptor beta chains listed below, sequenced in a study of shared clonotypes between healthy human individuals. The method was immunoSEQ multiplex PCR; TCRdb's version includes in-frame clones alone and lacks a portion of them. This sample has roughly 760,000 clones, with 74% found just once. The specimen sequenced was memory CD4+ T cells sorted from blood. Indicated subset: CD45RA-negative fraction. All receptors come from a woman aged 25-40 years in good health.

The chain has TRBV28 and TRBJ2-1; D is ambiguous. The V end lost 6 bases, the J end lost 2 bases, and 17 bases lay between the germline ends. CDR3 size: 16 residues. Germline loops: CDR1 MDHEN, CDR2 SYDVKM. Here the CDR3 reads CASSRVAAGPYNEQFF. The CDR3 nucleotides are TGTGCCAGCAGCCGAGTGGCGGCAGGCCCCTACAATGAGCAGTTCTTC.

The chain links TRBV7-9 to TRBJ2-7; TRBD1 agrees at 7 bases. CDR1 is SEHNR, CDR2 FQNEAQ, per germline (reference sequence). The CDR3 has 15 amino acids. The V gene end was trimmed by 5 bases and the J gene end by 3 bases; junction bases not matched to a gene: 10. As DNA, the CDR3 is TGTGCCAGCAGCCCCCTAGGGGGACAGAACTACGAGCAGTACTTC. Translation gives CASSPLGGQNYEQYF.

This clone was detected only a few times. The CDR3: CASSPLAGVGNEQFF. In DNA, the CDR3 is TGTGCCAGCAGTCCACTAGCGGGAGTGGGAAATGAGCAGTTCTTC. The chain couples TRBV2 to TRBJ2-1; 11 nucleotides line up with TRBD2. V lost 5 bases to trimming and J lost 7 bases; unmatched junction nucleotides: 7. The germline V gene encodes CDR1 SNHLY and CDR2 FYNNEI. This CDR3 is built from 15 residues.

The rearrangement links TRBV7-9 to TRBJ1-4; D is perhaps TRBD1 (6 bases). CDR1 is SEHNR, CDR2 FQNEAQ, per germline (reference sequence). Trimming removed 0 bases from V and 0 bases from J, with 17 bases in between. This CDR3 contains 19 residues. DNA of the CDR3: TGTGCCAGCAGCTTAGCGTTAGGCGGGGGGGCTGCAACTAATGAAAAACTGTTTTTT. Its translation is CASSLALGGGAATNEKLFF.

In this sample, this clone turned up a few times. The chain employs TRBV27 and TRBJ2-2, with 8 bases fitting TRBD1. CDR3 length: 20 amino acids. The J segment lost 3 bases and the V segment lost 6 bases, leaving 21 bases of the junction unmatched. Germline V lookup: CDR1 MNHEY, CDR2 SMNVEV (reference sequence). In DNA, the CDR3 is TGTGCCAGCAGACCGCGGCCTGCGGGTTATAGACAGGGGCACACCGGGGAGCTGTTTTTT. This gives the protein CASRPRPAGYRQGHTGELFF.

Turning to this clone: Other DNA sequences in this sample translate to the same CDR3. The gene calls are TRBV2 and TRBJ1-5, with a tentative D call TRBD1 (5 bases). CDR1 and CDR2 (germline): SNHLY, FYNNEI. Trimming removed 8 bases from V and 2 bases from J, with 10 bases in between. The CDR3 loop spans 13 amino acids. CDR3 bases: TGTGCCAGCTCGGGGGATGGCAATCAGCCCCAGCATTTT. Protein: CASSGDGNQPQHF.

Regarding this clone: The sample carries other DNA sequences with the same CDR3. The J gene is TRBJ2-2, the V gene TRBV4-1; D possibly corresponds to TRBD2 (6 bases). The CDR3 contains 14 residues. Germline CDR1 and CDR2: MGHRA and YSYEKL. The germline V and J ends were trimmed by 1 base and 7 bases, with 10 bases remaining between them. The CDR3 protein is CASSQGGDIGELFF. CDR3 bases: TGCGCCAGCAGCCAAGGGGGGGATATCGGGGAGCTGTTTTTT.

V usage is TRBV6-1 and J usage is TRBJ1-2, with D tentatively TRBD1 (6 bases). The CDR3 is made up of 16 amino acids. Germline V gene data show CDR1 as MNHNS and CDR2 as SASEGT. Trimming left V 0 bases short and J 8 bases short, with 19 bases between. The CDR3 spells CASSEAGGGGLSGYTF. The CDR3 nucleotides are TGTGCCAGCAGTGAAGCCGGAGGCGGGGGCCTTTCGGGCTACACCTTC.

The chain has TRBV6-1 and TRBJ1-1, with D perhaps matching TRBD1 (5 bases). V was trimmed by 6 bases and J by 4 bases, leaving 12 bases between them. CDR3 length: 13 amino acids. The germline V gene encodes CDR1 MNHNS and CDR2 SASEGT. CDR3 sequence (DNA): TGTGCCAGCAGCAGGGTGGCTGGCACTGAAGCTTTCTTT. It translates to CASSRVAGTEAFF.

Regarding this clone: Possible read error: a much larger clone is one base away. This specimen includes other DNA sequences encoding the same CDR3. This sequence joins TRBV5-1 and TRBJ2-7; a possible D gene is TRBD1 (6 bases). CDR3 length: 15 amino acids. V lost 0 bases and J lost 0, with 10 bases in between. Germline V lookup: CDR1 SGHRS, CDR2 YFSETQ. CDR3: CASSLAGTYSYEQYF. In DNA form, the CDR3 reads TGCGCCAGCAGCTTGGCCGGGACATACTCCTACGAGCAGTACTTC.

CDR3 loop: CASSPPPGFGSYEQYF. In DNA form, the CDR3 reads TGTGCCAGCTCACCACCGCCGGGCTTCGGCTCCTACGAGCAGTACTTC. The rearrangement links TRBV18 to TRBJ2-7; no reliable D call. Deletions cut 0 bases from V and 0 bases from J, with 12 bases between. The CDR3 has 16 amino acids. The germline gives CDR1 KGHSH, CDR2 LQKENI.

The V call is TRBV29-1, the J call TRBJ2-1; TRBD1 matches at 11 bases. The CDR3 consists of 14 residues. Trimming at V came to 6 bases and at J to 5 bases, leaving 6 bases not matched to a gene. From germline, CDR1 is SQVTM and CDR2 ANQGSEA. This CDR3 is CSVSGTGGNNEQFF. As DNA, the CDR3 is TGCAGCGTGAGCGGGACAGGGGGAAACAATGAGCAGTTCTTC.

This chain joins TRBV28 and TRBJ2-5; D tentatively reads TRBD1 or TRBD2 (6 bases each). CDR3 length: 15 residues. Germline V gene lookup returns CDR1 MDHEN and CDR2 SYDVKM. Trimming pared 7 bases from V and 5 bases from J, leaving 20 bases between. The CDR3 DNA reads TGTGCCAGCAAACCTCCCGGGGGCGCAGGGGAGACCCAGTACTTC. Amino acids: CASKPPGGAGETQYF.

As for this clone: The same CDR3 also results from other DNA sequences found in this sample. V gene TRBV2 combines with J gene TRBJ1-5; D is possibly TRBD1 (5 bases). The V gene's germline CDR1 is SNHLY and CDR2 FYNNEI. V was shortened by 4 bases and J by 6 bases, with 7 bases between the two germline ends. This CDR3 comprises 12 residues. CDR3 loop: CASSVRGQPQHF. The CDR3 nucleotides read TGTGCCAGCAGTGTAAGGGGTCAGCCCCAGCATTTT.

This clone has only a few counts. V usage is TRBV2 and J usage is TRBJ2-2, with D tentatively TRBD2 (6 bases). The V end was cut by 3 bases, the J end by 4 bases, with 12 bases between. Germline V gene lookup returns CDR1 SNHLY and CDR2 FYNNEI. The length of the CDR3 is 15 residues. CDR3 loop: CASSESSGRTGELFF. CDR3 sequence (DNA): TGTGCCAGCAGTGAGTCCAGCGGGCGCACCGGGGAGCTGTTTTTT. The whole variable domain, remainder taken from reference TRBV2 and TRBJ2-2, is EPEVTQTPSHQVTQMGQEVILRCVPISNHLYFYWYRQILGQKVEFLVSFYNNEISEKSEIFDDQFSVERPDGSNFTLKIRSTKLEDSAMYFCASSESSGRTGELFFGEGSRLTVL.

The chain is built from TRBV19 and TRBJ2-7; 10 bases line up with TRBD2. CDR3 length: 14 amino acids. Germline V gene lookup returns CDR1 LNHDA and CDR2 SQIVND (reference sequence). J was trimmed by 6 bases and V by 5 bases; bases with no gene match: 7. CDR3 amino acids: CASSVTSGTREQYF. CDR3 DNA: TGTGCCAGTAGTGTTACTAGCGGGACTCGCGAGCAGTACTTC.

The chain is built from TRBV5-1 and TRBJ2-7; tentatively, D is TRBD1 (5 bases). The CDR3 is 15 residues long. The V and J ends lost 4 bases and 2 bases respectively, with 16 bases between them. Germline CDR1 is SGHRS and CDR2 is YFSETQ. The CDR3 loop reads CASSLTGVSPYEQYF. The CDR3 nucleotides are TGCGCCAGCAGCCTTACAGGAGTAAGCCCCTACGAGCAGTACTTC. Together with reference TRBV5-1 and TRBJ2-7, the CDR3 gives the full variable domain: KAGVTQTPRYLIKTRGQQVTLSCSPISGHRSVSWYQQTPGQGLQFLFEYFSETQRNKGNFPGRFSGRQFSNSRSEMNVSTLELGDSALYLCASSLTGVSPYEQYFGPGTRLTVT.

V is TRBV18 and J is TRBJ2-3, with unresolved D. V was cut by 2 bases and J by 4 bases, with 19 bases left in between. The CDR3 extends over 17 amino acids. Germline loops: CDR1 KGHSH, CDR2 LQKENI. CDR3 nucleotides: TGTGCCAGCTCACCAATTATCGTCTCCTTTGGCCCAGATACGCAGTATTTT. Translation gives CASSPIIVSFGPDTQYF.

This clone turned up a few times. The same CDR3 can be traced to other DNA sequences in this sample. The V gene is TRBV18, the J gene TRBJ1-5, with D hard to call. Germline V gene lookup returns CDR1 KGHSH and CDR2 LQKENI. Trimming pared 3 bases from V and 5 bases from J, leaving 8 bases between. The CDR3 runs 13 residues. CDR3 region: CASSPRADQPQHF. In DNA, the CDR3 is TGTGCCAGCTCACCTCGAGCAGATCAGCCCCAGCATTTT.

The CDR3 DNA reads as TGTGCCAGCAGTGATCGACTAGCGGGAAGTTCAACCGAGACCCAGTACTTC. As protein: CASSDRLAGSSTETQYF. This chain links TRBV25-1 with TRBJ2-5; 11 positions agree with TRBD2. Germline CDR1 reads MGHDK; CDR2 reads SYGVNS. The junction had 11 bases not matched to a gene; V was cut back by 3 bases and J by 5 bases. This CDR3 spans 17 amino acids.

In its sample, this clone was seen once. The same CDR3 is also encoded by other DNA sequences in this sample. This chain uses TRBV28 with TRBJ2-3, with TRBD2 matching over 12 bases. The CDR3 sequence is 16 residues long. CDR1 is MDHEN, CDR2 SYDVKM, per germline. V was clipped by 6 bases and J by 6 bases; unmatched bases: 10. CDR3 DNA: TGTGCCAGCAGCTCGAGACTAGCGGGAGATTGGGATACGCAGTATTTT. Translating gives CASSSRLAGDWDTQYF.

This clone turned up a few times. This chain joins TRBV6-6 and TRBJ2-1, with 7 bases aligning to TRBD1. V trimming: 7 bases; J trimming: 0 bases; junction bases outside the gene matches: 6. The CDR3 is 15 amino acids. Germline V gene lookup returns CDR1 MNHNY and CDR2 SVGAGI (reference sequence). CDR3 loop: CASIPQGDSYNEQFF. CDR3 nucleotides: TGTGCCAGCATTCCTCAGGGGGACTCCTACAATGAGCAGTTCTTC.

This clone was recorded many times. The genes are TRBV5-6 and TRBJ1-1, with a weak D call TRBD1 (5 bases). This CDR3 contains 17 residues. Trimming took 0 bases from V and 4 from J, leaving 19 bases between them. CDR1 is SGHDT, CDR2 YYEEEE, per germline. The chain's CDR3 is CASSLGRWRGASTEAFF. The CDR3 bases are TGTGCCAGCAGCTTGGGGCGGTGGAGGGGCGCGAGCACTGAAGCTTTCTTT.

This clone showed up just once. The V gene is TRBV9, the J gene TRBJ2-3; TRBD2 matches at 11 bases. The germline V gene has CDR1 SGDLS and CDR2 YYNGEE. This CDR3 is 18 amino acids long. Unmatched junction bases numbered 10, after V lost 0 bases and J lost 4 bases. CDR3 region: CASSVGKTSGSFADTQYF. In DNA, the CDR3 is TGTGCCAGCAGCGTAGGAAAAACTAGCGGGAGTTTTGCAGATACGCAGTATTTT.

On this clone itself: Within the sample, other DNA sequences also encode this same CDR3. CDR3 region: CASSPYNEKLFF. In DNA, the CDR3 is TGTGCCAGCAGCCCCTACAATGAAAAACTGTTTTTT. The chain carries TRBV28 and TRBJ1-4; the D is unclear. The CDR3 is 12 amino acids. Germline V gene data show CDR1 as MDHEN and CDR2 as SYDVKM. The germline V and J ends were trimmed by 6 bases and 5 bases, with 7 bases remaining between them. Supplemented by reference TRBV28 and TRBJ1-4, the full variable domain reads DVKVTQSSRYLVKRTGEKVFLECVQDMDHENMFWYRQDPGLGLRLIYFSYDVKMKEKGDIPEGYSVSREKKERFSLILESASTNQTSMYLCASSPYNEKLFFGSGTQLSVL.

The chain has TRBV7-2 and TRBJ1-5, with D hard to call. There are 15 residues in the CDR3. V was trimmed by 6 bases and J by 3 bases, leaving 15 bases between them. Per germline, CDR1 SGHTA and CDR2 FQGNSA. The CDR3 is CASSLSGQFNQPQHF. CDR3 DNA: TGTGCCAGCAGTCTAAGCGGGCAGTTCAATCAGCCCCAGCATTTT.

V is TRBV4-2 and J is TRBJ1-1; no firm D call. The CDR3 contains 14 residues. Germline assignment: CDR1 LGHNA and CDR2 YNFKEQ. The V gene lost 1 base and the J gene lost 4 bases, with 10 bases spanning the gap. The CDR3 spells CASSQAAVITEAFF. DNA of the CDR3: TGTGCCAGCAGCCAAGCTGCTGTCATCACTGAAGCTTTCTTT.

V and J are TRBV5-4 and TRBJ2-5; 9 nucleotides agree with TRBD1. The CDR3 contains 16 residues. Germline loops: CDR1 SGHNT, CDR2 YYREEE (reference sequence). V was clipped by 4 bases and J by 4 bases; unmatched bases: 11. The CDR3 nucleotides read TGTGCCAGCAGCCGTCCCGGGACAGGGCATGGAGAGACCCAGTACTTC. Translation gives CASSRPGTGHGETQYF.

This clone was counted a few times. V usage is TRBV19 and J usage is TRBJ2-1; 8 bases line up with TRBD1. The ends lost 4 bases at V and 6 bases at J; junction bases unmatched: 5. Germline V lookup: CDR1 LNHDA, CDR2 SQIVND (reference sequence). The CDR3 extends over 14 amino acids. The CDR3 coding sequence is TGTGCCAGTAGTAGGACAGGGTTGGGCAATGAGCAGTTCTTC. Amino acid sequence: CASSRTGLGNEQFF.

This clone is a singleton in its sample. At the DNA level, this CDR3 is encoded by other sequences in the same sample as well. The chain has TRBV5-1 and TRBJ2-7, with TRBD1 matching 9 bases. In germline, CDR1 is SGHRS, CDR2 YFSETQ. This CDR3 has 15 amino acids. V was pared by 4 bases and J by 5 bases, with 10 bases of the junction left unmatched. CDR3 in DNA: TGCGCCAGCAGCACCGGGGACAGGGACAGCGACGAGCAGTACTTC. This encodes CASSTGDRDSDEQYF. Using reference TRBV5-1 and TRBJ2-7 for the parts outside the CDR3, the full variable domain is KAGVTQTPRYLIKTRGQQVTLSCSPISGHRSVSWYQQTPGQGLQFLFEYFSETQRNKGNFPGRFSGRQFSNSRSEMNVSTLELGDSALYLCASSTGDRDSDEQYFGPGTRLTVT.

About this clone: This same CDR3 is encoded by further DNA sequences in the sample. This CDR3 is CASSPGGPYEQYF. CDR3 in DNA: TGTGCCAGCTCACCGGGAGGGCCCTACGAGCAGTACTTC. The rearrangement links TRBV18 to TRBJ2-7; TRBD2 matches 7 bases. CDR1 KGHSH and CDR2 LQKENI come from the germline V gene. This CDR3 region has 13 residues. V shed 3 bases, J shed 2 bases, and the junction held 1 base outside the gene matches.